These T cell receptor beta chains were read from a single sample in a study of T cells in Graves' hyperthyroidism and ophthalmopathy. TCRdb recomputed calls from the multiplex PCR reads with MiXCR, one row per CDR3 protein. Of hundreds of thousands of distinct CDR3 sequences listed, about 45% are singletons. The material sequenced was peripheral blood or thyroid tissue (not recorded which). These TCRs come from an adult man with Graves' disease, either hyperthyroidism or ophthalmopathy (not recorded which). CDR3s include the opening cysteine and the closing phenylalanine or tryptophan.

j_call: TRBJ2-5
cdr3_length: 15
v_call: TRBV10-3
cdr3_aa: CASSRTGQGQETQYF

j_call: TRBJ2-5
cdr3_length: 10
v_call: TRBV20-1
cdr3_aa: CSARSETQYF

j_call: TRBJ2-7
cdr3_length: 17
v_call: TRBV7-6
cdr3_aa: CASSQAAPGLAHYEQYF

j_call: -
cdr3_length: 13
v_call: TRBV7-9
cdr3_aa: CASSVVRGYGYTF

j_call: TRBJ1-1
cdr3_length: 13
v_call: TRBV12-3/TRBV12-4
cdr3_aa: CASRDSGDTEAFF

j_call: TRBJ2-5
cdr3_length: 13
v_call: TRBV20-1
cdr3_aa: CSASPGKGETQYF

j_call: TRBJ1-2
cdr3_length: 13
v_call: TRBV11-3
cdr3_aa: CASSPGQVYGYTF

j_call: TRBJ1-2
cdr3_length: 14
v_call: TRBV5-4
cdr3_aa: CASSPVGSGYGYTF

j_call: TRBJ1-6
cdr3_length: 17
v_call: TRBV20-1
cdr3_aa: CSARMQMGGALNSPLHF

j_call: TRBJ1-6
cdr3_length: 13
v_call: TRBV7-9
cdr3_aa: CASSPEGVFPLHF

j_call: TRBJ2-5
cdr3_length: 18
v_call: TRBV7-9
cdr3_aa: CASSLANFGGQRRETQYF

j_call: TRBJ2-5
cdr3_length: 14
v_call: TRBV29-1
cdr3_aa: CSVAPSGIGETQYF

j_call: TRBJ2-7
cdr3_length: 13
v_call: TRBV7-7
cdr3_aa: CASSLKGTGELYF

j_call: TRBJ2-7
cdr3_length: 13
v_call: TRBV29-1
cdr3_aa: CSVEEDTPYEQYF

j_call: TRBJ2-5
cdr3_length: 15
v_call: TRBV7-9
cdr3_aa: CASSSAGGRQETQYF

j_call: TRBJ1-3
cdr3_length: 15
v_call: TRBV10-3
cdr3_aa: CATRQGQDFGNTIYF

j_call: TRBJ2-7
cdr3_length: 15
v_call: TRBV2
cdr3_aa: CASRLTRSIRDEQYF

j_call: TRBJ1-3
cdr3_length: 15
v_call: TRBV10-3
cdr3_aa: CAIRLPVQGADTIYF

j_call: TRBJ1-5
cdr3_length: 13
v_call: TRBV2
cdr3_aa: CASSDRFSQPQHF

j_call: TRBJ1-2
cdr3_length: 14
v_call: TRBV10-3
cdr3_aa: CAISAGGAGYGYTF

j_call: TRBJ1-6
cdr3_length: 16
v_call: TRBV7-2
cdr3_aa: CASSQDPSASNSPLHF

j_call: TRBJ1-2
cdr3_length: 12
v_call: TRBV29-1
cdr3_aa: CSVERGAHGYTF

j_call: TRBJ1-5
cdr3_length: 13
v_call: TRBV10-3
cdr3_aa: CAITPDRARTQHF

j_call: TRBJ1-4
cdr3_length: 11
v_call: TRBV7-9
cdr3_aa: CASTLDEKLFF

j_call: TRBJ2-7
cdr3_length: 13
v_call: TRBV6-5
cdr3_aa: CASRRGANYEQYF

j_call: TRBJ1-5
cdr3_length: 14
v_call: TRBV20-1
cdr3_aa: CSALPGRSNQPQHF

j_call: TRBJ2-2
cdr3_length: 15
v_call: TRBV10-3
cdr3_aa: CATSDLTRATGELFF

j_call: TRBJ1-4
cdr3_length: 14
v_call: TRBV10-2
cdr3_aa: CASTDRWTNEKLFF

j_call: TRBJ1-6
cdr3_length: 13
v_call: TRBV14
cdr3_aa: CASSRRYNSPLHF

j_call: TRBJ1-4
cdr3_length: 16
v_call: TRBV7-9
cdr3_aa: CASSLFRVATNEKLFF

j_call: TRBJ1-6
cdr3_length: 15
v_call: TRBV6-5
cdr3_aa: CASSYGQGFDSPLHF

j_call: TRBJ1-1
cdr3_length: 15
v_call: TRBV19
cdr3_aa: CASSTRQGVVAEAFF

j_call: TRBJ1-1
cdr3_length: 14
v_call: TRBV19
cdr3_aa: CASSIGPLNTEAFF

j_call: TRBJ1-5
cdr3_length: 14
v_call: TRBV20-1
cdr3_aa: CSAQTGALGQPQHF

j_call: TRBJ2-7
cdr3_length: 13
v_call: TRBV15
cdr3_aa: CAASSLSSYEQYF

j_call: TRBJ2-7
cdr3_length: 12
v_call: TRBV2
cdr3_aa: CASSPPAYEQYF

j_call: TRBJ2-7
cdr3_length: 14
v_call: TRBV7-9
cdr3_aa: CASSSTGVSYEQYF

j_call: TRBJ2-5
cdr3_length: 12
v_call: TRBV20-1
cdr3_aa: CSAAGGQETQYF

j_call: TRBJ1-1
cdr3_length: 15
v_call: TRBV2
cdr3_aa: CASSGVGGMNTEAFF

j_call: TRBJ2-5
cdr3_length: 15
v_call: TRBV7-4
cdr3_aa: CASSFEGGGEETQYF

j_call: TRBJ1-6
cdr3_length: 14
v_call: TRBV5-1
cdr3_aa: CASSSGTEHSPLHF

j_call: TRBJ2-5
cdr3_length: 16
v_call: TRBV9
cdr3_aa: CASSQDDGKREETQYF

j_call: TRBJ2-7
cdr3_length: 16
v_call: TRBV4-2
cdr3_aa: CASSQGETGEAHEQYF

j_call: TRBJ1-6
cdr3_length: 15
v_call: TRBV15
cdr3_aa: CATRQGDEYNSPLHF

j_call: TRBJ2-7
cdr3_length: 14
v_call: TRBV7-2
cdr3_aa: CASSLALAGYEQYF

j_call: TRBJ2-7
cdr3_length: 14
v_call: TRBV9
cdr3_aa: CASSVGDITYEQYF

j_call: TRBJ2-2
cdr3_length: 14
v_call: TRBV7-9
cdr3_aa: CASSSGLAIGELFF

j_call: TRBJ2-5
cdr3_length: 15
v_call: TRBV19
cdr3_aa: CASEQGGTGRQTQYF

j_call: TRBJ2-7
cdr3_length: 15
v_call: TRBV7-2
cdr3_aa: CASGATGEGAYEQYF

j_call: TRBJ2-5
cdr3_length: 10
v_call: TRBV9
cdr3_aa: CASSVGAQYF

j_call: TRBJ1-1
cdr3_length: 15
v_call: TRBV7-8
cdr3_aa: CASSSTGGVDTEAFF

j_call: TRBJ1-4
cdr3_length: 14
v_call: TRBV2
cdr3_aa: CASRGTGNREKLFF

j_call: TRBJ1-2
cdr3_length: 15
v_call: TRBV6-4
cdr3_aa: CASSGLKLEIYGYTF

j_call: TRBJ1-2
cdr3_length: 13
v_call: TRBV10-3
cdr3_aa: CAIRETGAYGYTF

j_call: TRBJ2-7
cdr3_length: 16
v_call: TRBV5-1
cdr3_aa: CASGRGPGGGSYEQYF

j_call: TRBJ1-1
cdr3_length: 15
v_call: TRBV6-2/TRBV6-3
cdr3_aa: CASSYVSGGRTEAFF

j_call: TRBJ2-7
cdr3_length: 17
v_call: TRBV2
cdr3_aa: CASSEDWGGRGLYEQYF

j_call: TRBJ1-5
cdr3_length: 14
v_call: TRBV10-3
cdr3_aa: CATSGTDSNQPQHF

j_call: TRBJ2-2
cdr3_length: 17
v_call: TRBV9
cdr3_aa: CASSHLAAFMNTGELFF

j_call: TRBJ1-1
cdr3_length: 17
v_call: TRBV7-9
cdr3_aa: CASSFRRTGEVNTEASF